This T cell receptor (beta chain) stems from a study of Graves' ophthalmopathy and Graves' hyperthyroidism. In the study overall: At the time of initial diagnosis and before any treatment, peripheral blood was collected.

The sequenced template was RNA, covering the TCR beta CDR3 region. The first round was an RT-PCR with HTBI primers, and the second round was a multiplex PCR. TCRdb reprocessed the multiplex PCR reads via MiXCR and lists one record per CDR3 protein. Seen here are approximately 210,000 distinct CDR3 sequences, around a fifth observed once, and the top ten hold 35% to 55%. There are many counts of this clonotype. As the starting material, more than 7.5 ml of fresh peripheral blood yielded the PBMCs. The sample consisted of peripheral blood. The TCR was taken from a woman aged 50 to 60 with Graves' ophthalmopathy.

In nucleotides, the CDR3 is TGCGCCAGCAGCTTGGGGGACAGGGGTCAGCCCCAGCATTTT. Its protein product is CASSLGDRGQPQHF. This chain uses TRBV5-1 with TRBJ1-5, with 10 bases that match TRBD1. Germline assignment: CDR1 SGHRS and CDR2 YFSETQ. Losses at the gene ends were 0 bases for V and 6 bases for J; bases not matched to a gene: 0. CDR3 length: 14 residues.